The rows below give T cell receptor beta chains drawn from one sample of a study of blood T cell repertoires in COVID-19. Sequenced by immunoSEQ multiplex PCR; TCRdb stores in-frame clones only, minus some. The sample has fewer than 250,000 clones, around four fifths seen once. Sample: PBMCs or T cells enriched from blood (not recorded which). The source is a woman aged 40 to 55 who had been exposed to COVID-19. Each CDR3 is given with its conserved first and last residue. A D gene is named only where the DNA matches it firmly. The size of a clone is reported for some rows only, either as once, few or many, or as a class for expanded clones.

D gene	V gene	clone size	CDR3 length	J gene	CDR3 protein	CDR3 DNA
TRBD1	TRBV3-1/TRBV3-2	.	15	TRBJ1-1	CASSPYRDRENEAFF	TGTGCCAGCAGCCCTTACCGGGACAGGGAGAATGAAGCTTTCTTT
TRBD2	TRBV5-6	once	13	TRBJ2-7	CASSWRGGDEQYF	TGTGCCAGCAGCTGGCGGGGGGGAGACGAGCAGTACTTC
.	TRBV5-1	.	17	TRBJ1-2	CASSLAVLSRGNYGYTF	TGCGCCAGCAGCTTGGCCGTGTTAAGTAGAGGCAACTATGGCTACACCTTC
.	TRBV28	.	13	TRBJ2-3	CASSGAHRDTQYF	TGTGCCAGCAGTGGGGCACACAGGGATACGCAGTATTTT
.	TRBV19	.	16	TRBJ1-4	CASRPEGGAWNEKLFF	TGTGCCAGTAGACCAGAGGGGGGGGCCTGGAATGAAAAACTGTTTTTT
.	TRBV18	.	16	TRBJ1-6	CASSPAQGGNNSPLHF	TGTGCCAGCTCACCGGCGCAGGGTGGTAATAATTCACCCCTCCACTTT
TRBD1	TRBV27	.	14	TRBJ2-7	CASRPGQELYEQYF	TGTGCCAGCAGGCCGGGACAGGAGCTCTACGAGCAGTACTTC
TRBD1	TRBV27	.	15	TRBJ1-2	CASSLTGDANYGYTF	TGTGCCAGCAGTCTGACAGGGGATGCTAACTATGGCTACACCTTC
TRBD1	TRBV5-1	few	14	TRBJ1-2	CASSFRTGISGYTF	TGCGCCAGCAGCTTTCGGACAGGGATAAGTGGCTACACCTTC
.	TRBV27	.	11	TRBJ1-2	CASSEGSGYTF	TGTGCCAGCAGTGAGGGCAGCGGCTACACCTTC
TRBD1	TRBV6-5	.	14	TRBJ2-7	CASRSPGQGGEQYF	TGTGCCAGCAGATCTCCGGGACAGGGTGGCGAGCAGTACTTC
TRBD1	TRBV6-5	.	12	TRBJ1-1	CASATGVTEAFF	TGTGCCAGCGCAACAGGGGTCACTGAAGCTTTCTTT
TRBD1	TRBV5-1	.	14	TRBJ2-5	CASSPGQIQETQYF	TGCGCCAGCAGCCCGGGACAGATCCAAGAGACCCAGTACTTC
TRBD1	TRBV7-3	.	13	TRBJ1-1	CASSLGQGNEAFF	TGTGCCAGCAGCTTGGGACAGGGGAATGAAGCTTTCTTT